The 7 T cell receptor beta chains in this list originate from one sample, sequenced in a study of cytomegalovirus exposure and HLA in healthy donors. Vbeta (60) and Jbeta (13) primers were used in the PCR. Profiled with immunoSEQ multiplex PCR; TCRdb holds only in-frame clones, not every one. The table has about 88,000 clones, about 67% seen once. The sample was PBMCs. Source of these receptors: a woman in her late teens or twenties in good health and CMV-seropositive.

The V gene is TRBV9, the J gene TRBJ2-1, with D tentatively TRBD2 (5 bases). V dropped 0 bases and J dropped 4 bases, with 11 bases sitting between them. CDR3 length equals 15 residues. CDR1 is SGDLS and CDR2 is YYNGEE in the germline V gene. This chain's CDR3 is CASSVESGPYNEQFF. The CDR3 DNA follows: TGTGCCAGCAGCGTAGAAAGCGGACCTTACAATGAGCAGTTCTTC.

CDR3 sequence: CASSLQGPYEQYF. In DNA, the CDR3 is TGTGCCAGCAGCTTGCAGGGTCCCTACGAGCAGTACTTC. The chain joins TRBV5-6 to TRBJ2-7; tentatively, D is TRBD1 (5 bases). V lost 1 base, J lost 2 bases, and 7 bases lay in between. CDR1 SGHDT and CDR2 YYEEEE come from the germline V gene. The CDR3 consists of 13 residues. Combining the CDR3 with reference TRBV5-6 and TRBJ2-7 gives the whole variable domain DAGVTQSPTHLIKTRGQQVTLRCSPKSGHDTVSWYQQALGQGPQFIFQYYEEEERQRGNFPDRFSGHQFPNYSSELNVNALLLGDSALYLCASSLQGPYEQYFGPGTRLTVT.

This sequence joins TRBV6-1 and TRBJ2-4, with 9 bases lining up with TRBD2. With 1 base clipped from V and 13 bases from J, the junction kept 11 bases outside the gene matches. Germline V CDR1 and CDR2: MNHNS, SASEGT. The CDR3 runs to 15 residues. The CDR3 DNA follows: TGTGCCAGCAGTGAAGAGGGTAGCGGGGGTAACCACCAGTACTTC. Its translation is CASSEEGSGGNHQYF.

This clone was seen more than once but under ten times. This sequence joins TRBV6-5 and TRBJ2-7; 11 positions match TRBD2. Germline V gene lookup returns CDR1 MNHEY and CDR2 SVGAGI. V lost 5 bases and J lost 4; bases outside the gene matches: 4. CDR3 length equals 14 residues. The DNA of the CDR3 is TGTGCCAGCAGTATACTAGCGGGGGCTTACGAGCAGTACTTC. This encodes CASSILAGAYEQYF.

The V gene is TRBV27, the J gene TRBJ2-3, with 7 bases lining up with TRBD1. The CDR3 is 14 residues long. Germline lookup yields CDR1 MNHEY and CDR2 SMNVEV (reference sequence). The trim removed 3 bases at V and 3 bases at J, leaving 3 bases unmatched. In DNA form, the CDR3 reads TGTGCCAGCAGTTTCGGCAGGGGGACAGATACGCAGTATTTT. Translated: CASSFGRGTDTQYF.

This clone is a singleton in its sample. V gene TRBV4-3 combines with J gene TRBJ2-1; no clear D gene. The CDR3 sequence is 13 residues long. The germline V and J ends were trimmed by 4 bases and 13 bases, with 17 bases remaining between them. Germline values: CDR1 LGHNA, CDR2 YSLEER. CDR3 protein: CASSRTPLFPQFF. The DNA of the CDR3 is TGCGCCAGCAGCCGCACCCCCCTATTCCCTCAGTTCTTC.

This clone showed up just a few times. CDR3 bases: TGTGCCAGCAGCTTATCAAACAATGAGCAGTTCTTC. This encodes CASSLSNNEQFF. The rearrangement uses TRBV5-4 and TRBJ2-1, with unresolved D. The CDR3 contains 12 residues. CDR1 and CDR2 from the germline V gene are SGHNT and YYREEE (reference sequence). The germline V and J ends were trimmed by 2 bases and 5 bases, with 5 bases remaining between them.